This TCR beta chain was obtained from a study of shared clonotypes between healthy human individuals. Study background: Researchers drew samples from two women and a few men aged 18 to 49.

The table came from immunoSEQ multiplex PCR; TCRdb's copy has only in-frame clones and leaves some out. The sample consists of 1,400,000 or so clones, about 98.5% of them appearing once. Study findings and constraints: Compared with clonotypes that all four donors shared, non-shared clonotypes had lower generation probabilities.

Comment on this clone: Its target is not known.

The CDR3 extends over 16 amino acids. Germline trimming cut 6 bases from V and 3 bases from J; bases unmatched to any gene: 10. Germline CDR1 is SGHAT and CDR2 is FQNNGV. The source of this sequence is a man younger than 45 in good health. This chain connects TRBV11-2 to TRBJ2-7, with 11 positions matching TRBD2. Material: naive CD4+ T cells sorted from blood. As for subset: CD45RA+ positively selected. The CDR3 reads CASSFRLAGPNYEQYF. For the CDR3, the DNA is TGTGCCAGCAGTTTCCGACTAGCGGGACCGAACTACGAGCAGTACTTC.